The 31 T cell receptor beta chains below all came from one sample that was sequenced in a study of OX40 agonist ivuxolimab in advanced cancers. The assay was immunoSEQ multiplex PCR, and TCRdb's table has in-frame clones only and misses some. The table shows 55,000 to 75,000 clones, with 80% occurring only once. Sequencing used CD4+ or CD8+ T cells sorted from blood, obtained in a trial of the OX40 agonist ivuxolimab. These receptors were collected from an adult with an advanced solid tumor such as melanoma, head and neck, liver or kidney cancer.

The J gene is TRBJ1-1, the V gene TRBV28, with D hard to call. The CDR3 contains 11 residues. Germline values: CDR1 MDHEN, CDR2 SYDVKM. Trimming cost V 4 bases and J 6 bases, with 6 bases left between them. The CDR3 sequence: CASSSPSEAFF. The CDR3 coding sequence is TGTGCCAGCAGTTCCCCCTCTGAAGCTTTCTTT.

Written as DNA, the CDR3 is TGCGCCAGCAGCTTAAGGGGGGCGCAGAACACTGAAGCTTTCTTT. It is translated as CASSLRGAQNTEAFF. This chain links TRBV5-1 with TRBJ1-1, with a tentative D call TRBD1 (6 bases). From germline, CDR1 is SGHRS and CDR2 YFSETQ. V lost 2 bases to trimming and J lost 1 base, with 12 bases between them. CDR3 length equals 15 residues. Full variable domain (missing parts from reference TRBV5-1 and TRBJ1-1): KAGVTQTPRYLIKTRGQQVTLSCSPISGHRSVSWYQQTPGQGLQFLFEYFSETQRNKGNFPGRFSGRQFSNSRSEMNVSTLELGDSALYLCASSLRGAQNTEAFFGQGTRLTVV.

The V and J genes are TRBV2 and TRBJ2-1; D is uncertain. This CDR3 contains 20 residues. Between the trimmed V and J ends, which lost 2 bases and 0 bases, there was a span of 23 bases. Germline assignment: CDR1 SNHLY and CDR2 FYNNEI. CDR3 sequence reads: CASSEPLFGLAGRSYNEQFF. CDR3 sequence (DNA): TGTGCCAGCAGTGAACCCCTTTTCGGCTTGGCTGGGCGCTCCTACAATGAGCAGTTCTTC.

V gene TRBV18 combines with J gene TRBJ1-2, with 7 bases lining up with TRBD1. This CDR3 has 15 residues. V dropped 1 base and J dropped 4; count of bases not matched to a gene: 6. Germline CDR1 reads KGHSH; CDR2 reads LQKENI. CDR3 residues: CASSPHPGGTYGYTF. The CDR3, as DNA: TGTGCCAGCTCACCACACCCAGGGGGAACCTATGGCTACACCTTC. Supplemented by reference TRBV18 and TRBJ1-2, the full variable domain reads NAGVMQNPRHLVRRRGQEARLRCSPMKGHSHVYWYRQLPEEGLKFMVYLQKENIIDESGMPKERFSAEFPKEGPSILRIQQVVRGDSAAYFCASSPHPGGTYGYTFGSGTRLTVV.

The rearrangement links TRBV19 to TRBJ2-4; 8 bases are a match to TRBD1. Per germline, CDR1 LNHDA and CDR2 SQIVND (reference sequence). Trimming took 3 bases from V and 5 from J; bases not matched to a gene: 9. The CDR3 totals 16 residues. CDR3 protein: CASSISHRTGQNIQYF. The DNA of the CDR3 is TGTGCCAGTAGTATTAGTCACAGGACAGGGCAAAACATTCAGTACTTC.

A few counts support this clone. The CDR3 nucleotides read TGTGCCATCAGCTATGACGGTGCTGAAGCTTTCTTT. Translation: CAISYDGAEAFF. The chain couples TRBV10-3 to TRBJ1-1; D ambiguous. CDR1 is ENHRY and CDR2 is SYGVKD in the germline V gene. V was trimmed by 6 bases and J by 6 bases, leaving 11 bases between them. The CDR3 covers 12 residues.

This clone has a handful of counts. The chain is built from TRBV29-1 and TRBJ2-1; 9 bases are a match to TRBD1. The CDR3 has 12 amino acids. J lost 10 bases, V lost 7 bases, and 8 bases had no gene match. In germline, CDR1 is SQVTM, CDR2 ANQGSEA. CDR3 region: CSGGTGNGEQFF. The CDR3 DNA reads as TGCAGCGGGGGGACAGGGAACGGGGAGCAGTTCTTC.

The rearrangement uses TRBV7-9 and TRBJ1-4; tentatively, D is TRBD1 (6 bases). The CDR3 spans 15 residues. CDR1 and CDR2 (germline): SEHNR, FQNEAQ (reference sequence). The V end lost 5 bases, the J end lost 5 bases, and 15 bases lay between the germline ends. The CDR3 reads CASSAWGGLNEKLFF. The CDR3 DNA is TGTGCCAGCAGCGCCTGGGGGGGCCTCAATGAAAAACTGTTTTTT.

V and J are TRBV5-1 and TRBJ2-3; no clear D gene. Germline CDR1 SGHRS, CDR2 YFSETQ. The CDR3 spans 12 residues. The germline V and J ends were trimmed by 3 bases and 6 bases, with 8 bases remaining between them. CDR3 residues: CASSSPPDTQYF. CDR3 DNA: TGCGCCAGCAGCTCACCCCCGGATACGCAGTATTTT. Based on the CDR3 plus reference TRBV5-1 and TRBJ2-3, the full variable domain is KAGVTQTPRYLIKTRGQQVTLSCSPISGHRSVSWYQQTPGQGLQFLFEYFSETQRNKGNFPGRFSGRQFSNSRSEMNVSTLELGDSALYLCASSSPPDTQYFGPGTRLTVL.

The chain couples TRBV10-3 to TRBJ2-7; possible D gene TRBD1, 5 bases. Germline lookup yields CDR1 ENHRY and CDR2 SYGVKD. The CDR3 runs to 12 residues. The ends were cut back, 3 bases at V and 2 bases at J, with 5 bases in the middle. The DNA of the CDR3 is TGTGCCATCAGTGACAGGGCCTACGAGCAGTACTTC. This gives the protein CAISDRAYEQYF.

The chain employs TRBV2 and TRBJ1-1; tentatively, D is TRBD1 (6 bases). The V end was cut by 4 bases, the J end by 1 base, with 19 bases between. The CDR3 is made up of 17 amino acids. Germline assignment: CDR1 SNHLY and CDR2 FYNNEI. The CDR3 nucleotides read TGTGCCAGCAGTGTTTTTTGGACAGACCCGGGGAACACTGAAGCTTTCTTT. Residues: CASSVFWTDPGNTEAFF.

The chain has TRBV6-1 and TRBJ1-1; 7 bases agree with TRBD1. V was pared by 6 bases and J by 3 bases, with 7 bases of the junction left unmatched. The germline V gene encodes CDR1 MNHNS and CDR2 SASEGT. The CDR3 contains 14 residues. The DNA of the CDR3 is TGTGCCAGCAGCCACAGGGGAAGGTACACTGAAGCTTTCTTT. Residues: CASSHRGRYTEAFF.

This chain uses TRBV20-1 with TRBJ1-1, with no clear D. V lost 3 bases, J lost 4 bases, and 6 bases lay in between. The length of the CDR3 is 11 residues. Germline values: CDR1 DFQATT, CDR2 SNEGSKA (reference sequence). The CDR3 DNA follows: TGCAGTGCTAGTTGGGGCACTGAAGCTTTCTTT. Protein: CSASWGTEAFF.

This clone was seen only a few times. The CDR3 protein is CASTDPLTYEQYF. In DNA form, the CDR3 reads TGTGCCAGCACGGATCCGTTGACCTACGAGCAGTACTTC. V is TRBV28 and J is TRBJ2-7; unclear D gene. V dropped 7 bases and J dropped 2 bases, with 12 bases sitting between them. The CDR3 is made up of 13 amino acids. Germline CDR1 MDHEN, CDR2 SYDVKM.

The rearrangement joins TRBV19 to TRBJ2-5; possible D gene TRBD2, 6 bases. Germline assignment: CDR1 LNHDA and CDR2 SQIVND (reference sequence). This CDR3 has 13 residues. V was cut by 6 bases and J by 2 bases, with 10 bases left in between. CDR3 bases: TGTGCCAGTAGGGGGGGTAAACAAGAGACCCAGTACTTC. Its protein product is CASRGGKQETQYF.

The chain employs TRBV27 and TRBJ2-5; weak D call: TRBD2 (6 bases). This CDR3 is built from 14 residues. Germline loops: CDR1 MNHEY, CDR2 SMNVEV (reference sequence). Deletions cut 8 bases from V and 4 bases from J, with 17 bases between. CDR3 coding DNA: TGTGCCAGCGCATGGGGTGGGGGACTAGAGACCCAGTACTTC. Translated, it gives CASAWGGGLETQYF.

This clone showed up many times. The rearrangement joins TRBV10-3 to TRBJ2-7, with 9 bases matching TRBD1. The CDR3 length is 15 residues. CDR1 and CDR2 from the germline V gene are ENHRY and SYGVKD. V dropped 3 bases and J dropped 4; count of bases not matched to a gene: 7. CDR3 sequence reads: CAISDRDRVGYEQYF. The CDR3 bases are TGTGCCATCAGTGACCGGGACAGGGTAGGTTACGAGCAGTACTTC.

V and J are TRBV29-1 and TRBJ2-7; TRBD2 aligns across 9 bases. This CDR3 has 13 residues. The J segment lost 2 bases and the V segment lost 6 bases, leaving 5 bases of the junction unmatched. Germline assignment: CDR1 SQVTM and CDR2 ANQGSEA. CDR3 nucleotides: TGCAGCGTCGAGCGGGAGGATACCTACGAGCAGTACTTC. Its protein product is CSVEREDTYEQYF.

This sequence joins TRBV30 and TRBJ1-6; possibly TRBD1 for D (6 bases). Germline CDR1 reads GTSNPN; CDR2 reads SVGIG (reference sequence). The V end was cut by 1 base, the J end by 7 bases, with 8 bases between. The CDR3 covers 13 residues. This chain's CDR3 is CAWSGTANSPLHF. In DNA form, the CDR3 reads TGTGCCTGGAGTGGGACAGCGAATTCACCCCTCCACTTT. The complete variable domain, with remaining parts taken from reference TRBV30 and TRBJ1-6, reads SQTIHQWPATLVQPVGSPLSLECTVEGTSNPNLYWYRQAAGRGLQLLFYSVGIGQISSEVPQNLSASRPQDRQFILSSKKLLLSDSGFYLCAWSGTANSPLHFGNGTRLTVT.

This clone has more than one count but fewer than ten. V gene TRBV30 combines with J gene TRBJ1-2; a weak D match, TRBD1 (6 bases). Germline V gene lookup returns CDR1 GTSNPN and CDR2 SVGIG (reference sequence). The CDR3 extends over 16 amino acids. V lost 1 base to trimming and J lost 8 bases, with 23 bases between them. CDR3 in amino acids: CAWSAQRDTSTTGYTF. CDR3 nucleotide sequence: TGTGCCTGGAGTGCACAAAGGGACACCTCCACCACGGGCTACACCTTC.

The rearrangement links TRBV27 to TRBJ1-4; D is perhaps TRBD1 (6 bases). This CDR3 spans 15 amino acids. Trimming cost V 1 base and J 3 bases, with 9 bases left between them. Germline V gene sequence: CDR1 MNHEY, CDR2 SMNVEV (reference sequence). This chain's CDR3 is CASSLWAGANEKLFF. CDR3 sequence (DNA): TGTGCCAGCAGTTTATGGGCAGGGGCTAATGAAAAACTGTTTTTT.

This clone was counted between two and nine times. The gene calls are TRBV28 and TRBJ1-5; D is uncertain. With 5 bases removed from V and 0 bases from J, the gap between germline ends came to 8 bases. Germline CDR1 is MDHEN and CDR2 is SYDVKM. This CDR3 spans 14 amino acids. This chain's CDR3 is CASSVGGSNQPQHF. The CDR3 DNA is TGTGCCAGCAGTGTCGGCGGTAGCAATCAGCCCCAGCATTTT.

The gene calls are TRBV7-6 and TRBJ2-7, with 10 bases aligning to TRBD2. The junction had 6 bases not matched to a gene; V was cut back by 1 base and J by 9 bases. This CDR3 region has 14 residues. From germline, CDR1 is SGHVS and CDR2 FNYEAQ. The CDR3 loop is CASSLGAGGPVQYF. CDR3 in DNA: TGTGCCAGCAGCTTAGGAGCGGGAGGGCCTGTGCAGTACTTC.

The J gene is TRBJ2-5, the V gene TRBV19; TRBD2 agrees at 10 bases. The V gene end was trimmed by 5 bases and the J gene end by 5 bases; junction bases not matched to a gene: 8. The CDR3 covers 15 residues. Germline V gene lookup returns CDR1 LNHDA and CDR2 SQIVND (reference sequence). The CDR3 nucleotides are TGTGCCAGTAGTGCTAGCGGGAGAGGCTGGGAGACCCAGTACTTC. Its translation: CASSASGRGWETQYF. Complete variable domain (other parts from reference TRBV19 and TRBJ2-5): DGGITQSPKYLFRKEGQNVTLSCEQNLNHDAMYWYRQDPGQGLRLIYYSQIVNDFQKGDIAEGYSVSREKKESFPLTVTSAQKNPTAFYLCASSASGRGWETQYFGPGTRLLVL.

This chain links TRBV14 with TRBJ1-1, with D uncertain. The CDR3 is 15 residues long. The V end lost 0 bases, the J end lost 0 bases, and 8 bases lay between the germline ends. Germline V gives CDR1 SGHDN, CDR2 FVKESK. The CDR3 DNA reads TGTGCCAGCAGCCAAGATTGGTCCGTGAACACTGAAGCTTTCTTT. It translates to CASSQDWSVNTEAFF.

As to this clone: Since no conserved phenylalanine or tryptophan closes the CDR3, a read error is the likely cause. Because the CDR3's place on the DNA is in doubt, the DNA is left out and the CDR3 is given as listed by TCRdb. This chain joins TRBV7-9 and TRBJ1-2; the table gives TRBD1 as D, unverified against the DNA. Germline V CDR1 and CDR2: SEHNR, FQNEAQ (reference sequence). The CDR3 totals 13 residues, both ends included. CDR3 sequence: CASSLAKQAPLSI.

Sample share makes this clone medium-sized. The genes are TRBV5-3 and TRBJ2-3; no clear D gene. TRBV5-3 is filed as an ORF, its function uncertain. CDR3 length: 14 amino acids. Between the trimmed V and J ends, which lost 3 bases and 2 bases, there was a span of 10 bases. Here the CDR3 reads CARSSVLDTDTQYF. DNA of the CDR3: TGTGCCAGAAGCTCGGTCCTGGACACAGATACGCAGTATTTT.

The chain combines TRBV6-5 with TRBJ2-1; D gene uncertain. CDR3 length: 14 amino acids. V was cut by 2 bases and J by 0 bases, with 5 bases left in between. Germline CDR1 reads MNHEY; CDR2 reads SVGAGI. As DNA, the CDR3 is TGTGCCAGCAGTTACAGGAGCTCCTACAATGAGCAGTTCTTC. The encoded protein is CASSYRSSYNEQFF.

The gene calls are TRBV30 and TRBJ2-3; D is perhaps TRBD2 (5 bases). Trimming took off 5 bases at V and 6 bases at J, with 18 bases between the two ends. Germline V gene sequence: CDR1 GTSNPN, CDR2 SVGIG (reference sequence). The CDR3 extends over 14 amino acids. Here the CDR3 reads CAWSPSLGADTQYF. As DNA, the CDR3 is TGTGCCTGGTCCCCGAGCCTGGGAGCGGATACGCAGTATTTT.

The CDR3 DNA is TGTGCCAGCAGCTTAAATCAGTTTCTCTCTGGAAACACCATATATTTT. It encodes CASSLNQFLSGNTIYF. This chain connects TRBV7-2 to TRBJ1-3; D is uncertain. Germline CDR1 and CDR2: SGHTA and FQGNSA. V lost 2 bases, J lost 0 bases, and 11 bases lay in between. The CDR3 sequence is 16 residues long.

The V and J genes are TRBV11-2 and TRBJ2-5; tentative D call: TRBD2 (6 bases). CDR1 is SGHAT and CDR2 is FQNNGV in the germline V gene. The V and J ends lost 5 bases and 3 bases respectively, with 10 bases between them. The CDR3 is 13 residues long. In DNA, the CDR3 is TGTGCCAGCAGCCGGGACTTAGAAGAGACCCAGTACTTC. Protein: CASSRDLEETQYF.